This T cell receptor (beta chain) emerged from a study of Ad26.COV2.S vaccination and SARS-CoV-2 variants. Assay used: immunoSEQ multiplex PCR; TCRdb lists only in-frame clones, some missing. Of approximately 450,000 clones in the sample, more than 80% were seen once. As to treatment: some 19 received Ad26.COV2.S at low or high dose, single or two shots; 5 received placebo; per-sample allocation not given. The investigators took samples on day 63 after the first vaccine or placebo injection. The donor was a Boston adult aged 18-55 years. Note on this clone: Its antigen is still unknown.

Study-wide points: Possibly, TCR breadth and depth analyses underestimated total T cell responses.

The V gene lost 3 bases and the J gene lost 0 bases, with 12 bases spanning the gap. From germline, CDR1 is SGHDN and CDR2 FVKESK. CDR3 length: 15 amino acids. The specimen was peripheral blood, collected in a trial of Ad26.COV2.S vaccine versus placebo. J is TRBJ2-7 and V is TRBV14; D is possibly TRBD2 (5 bases). The TCR originated in a person between 18 and 59 years old who received the Ad26.COV2.S COVID-19 vaccine or a placebo. CDR3 bases: TGTGCCAGCAGCCAGACTACTTACAGCTCCTACGAGCAGTACTTC. Residues: CASSQTTYSSYEQYF.